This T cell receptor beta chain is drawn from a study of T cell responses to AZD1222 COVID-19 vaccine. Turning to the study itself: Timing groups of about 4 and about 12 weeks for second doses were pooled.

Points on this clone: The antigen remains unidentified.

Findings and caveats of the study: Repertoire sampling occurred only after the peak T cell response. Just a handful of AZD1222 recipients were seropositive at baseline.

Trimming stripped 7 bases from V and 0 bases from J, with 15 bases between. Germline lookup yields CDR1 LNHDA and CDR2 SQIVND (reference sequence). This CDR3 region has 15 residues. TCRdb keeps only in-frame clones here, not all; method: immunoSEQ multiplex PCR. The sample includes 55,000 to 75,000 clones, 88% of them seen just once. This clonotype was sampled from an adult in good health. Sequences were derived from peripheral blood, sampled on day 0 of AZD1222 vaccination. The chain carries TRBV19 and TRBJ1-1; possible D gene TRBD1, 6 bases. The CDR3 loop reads CASTIGGHLNTEAFF. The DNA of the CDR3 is TGTGCCAGTACCATAGGGGGACATTTGAACACTGAAGCTTTCTTT. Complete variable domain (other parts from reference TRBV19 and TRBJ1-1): DGGITQSPKYLFRKEGQNVTLSCEQNLNHDAMYWYRQDPGQGLRLIYYSQIVNDFQKGDIAEGYSVSREKKESFPLTVTSAQKNPTAFYLCASTIGGHLNTEAFFGQGTRLTVV.